This entry describes one T cell receptor beta chain. Germline loops: CDR1 SGHRS, CDR2 YFSETQ. The CDR3 covers 13 residues. V dropped 4 bases and J dropped 7 bases, with 15 bases sitting between them. Authors' data handling: Amplified reference gene primers provided the basis for estimating nucleated cell counts. Libraries were prepared by immunoSEQ multiplex PCR; TCRdb keeps only in-frame clonotypes and omits some of them. V and J calls and clone size are as listed in that table; D and trimming were resolved from the DNA. The repertoire holds around 160,000 clones, about 82% seen once, with around 3.1% in the top ten. The sample originates from a study of blood T cell repertoires in COVID-19. Study background: Material from acute and convalescent COVID-19 was sourced from the United States, Italy and Spain. T cells, B-cell-depleted T cells, or PBMCs provided the cDNA or gDNA that served as material.

This clonotype was sampled from a middle-aged woman with active or convalescent COVID-19. The rearrangement uses TRBV5-1 and TRBJ2-7, with D possibly matching TRBD1 (6 bases). Sequencing was done on a sample of peripheral blood. CDR3 DNA sequence: TGCGCCAGCAGCCTAGGGGGATCAAGGGAGCAGTACTTC. Translated: CASSLGGSREQYF.